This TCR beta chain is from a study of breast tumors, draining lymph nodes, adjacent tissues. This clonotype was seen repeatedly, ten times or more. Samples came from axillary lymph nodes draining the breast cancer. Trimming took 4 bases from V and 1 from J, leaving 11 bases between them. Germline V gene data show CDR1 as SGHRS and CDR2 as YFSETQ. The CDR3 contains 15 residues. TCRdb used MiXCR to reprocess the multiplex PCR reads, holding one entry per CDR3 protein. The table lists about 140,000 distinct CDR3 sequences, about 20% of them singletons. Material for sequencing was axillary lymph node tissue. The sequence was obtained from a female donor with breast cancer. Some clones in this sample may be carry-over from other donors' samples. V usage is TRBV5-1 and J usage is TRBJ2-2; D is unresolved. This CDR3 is CASSSLPGNTGELFF. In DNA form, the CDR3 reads TGCGCCAGCAGCAGTCTCCCCGGGAACACCGGGGAGCTGTTTTTT.